This T cell receptor beta chain comes out of a study of CD8 T cells in ankylosing spondylitis. MiXCR, run by TCRdb on the 5' RACE reads, gives a single entry per CDR3 protein. The data contain hundreds of thousands of distinct CDR3 sequences, 10% to 15% of them seen just once; the ten biggest clones take up more than 0.5%. The CDR3 is 15 residues long. Germline V gene lookup returns CDR1 MNHEY and CDR2 SVGAGI. V was pared by 6 bases and J by 2 bases, with 7 bases of the junction left unmatched. Study-wide points: Disease-linked clones reportedly showed significant enrichment in matched ankylosing spondylitis synovial fluid. Blood of patients with ankylosing spondylitis appeared to be characterized by a TCR beta motif of several highly homologous variants. As for the disease-linked clones, they showed a CD8+ phenotype and occurred at relatively low frequencies in peripheral blood. In synovial fluid and blood from reactive arthritis, some motif variants were previously reported.

This clonotype was observed at least ten times. Its antigen is unidentified. The TCR was taken from a male donor with ankylosing spondylitis. This rearrangement joins TRBV6-5 to TRBJ1-3, with 7 bases identical to TRBD1. Sequencing was performed on blood, either unsorted or a sorted T cell fraction (not recorded which). CDR3 DNA: TGTGCCAGCAGACGCAGGGGGAAGGCTGGAAACACCATATATTTT. Translating gives CASRRRGKAGNTIYF.